The present T cell receptor (beta chain) was sequenced within a study of response to subunit inactivated influenza vaccine. Study-wide results and limits: Researchers suggested that each seasonal influenza vaccination recruits few new T cells.

This CDR3 spans 19 amino acids. From the RT-PCR reads, TCRdb called clonotypes with MiXCR, one entry per CDR3 protein. The profile shows about 310,000 distinct CDR3 sequences, around 20% of them singletons. About this clonotype itself: Antigen unknown.

This receptor was identified in a man between 45 and 75 years old who received an inactivated influenza vaccine. Material: PBMCs from blood, obtained around 22 months after vaccination. This chain connects TRBV12-2 to TRBJ2-3; the DNA was not used to check the table's D call, TRBD2. TRBV12-2 represents a pseudogene. The DNA for the CDR3 is TGTGCAAGTCGCCAGAATAGACTAGCGGGGGGGCAAATCACAGATACGCAGTATTTT. It translates to CASRQNRLAGGQITDTQYF.